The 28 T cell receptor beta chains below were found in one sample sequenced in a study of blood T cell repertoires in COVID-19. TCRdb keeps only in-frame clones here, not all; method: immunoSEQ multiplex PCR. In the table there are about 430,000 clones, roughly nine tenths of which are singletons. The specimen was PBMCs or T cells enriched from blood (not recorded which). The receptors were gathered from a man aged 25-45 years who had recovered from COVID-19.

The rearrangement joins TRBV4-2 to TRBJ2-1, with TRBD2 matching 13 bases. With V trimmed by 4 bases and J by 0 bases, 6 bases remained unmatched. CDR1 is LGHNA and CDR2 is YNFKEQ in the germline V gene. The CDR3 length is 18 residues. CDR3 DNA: TGTGCCAGCAGCCGTACTAGCGGGAGGGCCAGCTCCTACAATGAGCAGTTCTTC. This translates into CASSRTSGRASSYNEQFF.

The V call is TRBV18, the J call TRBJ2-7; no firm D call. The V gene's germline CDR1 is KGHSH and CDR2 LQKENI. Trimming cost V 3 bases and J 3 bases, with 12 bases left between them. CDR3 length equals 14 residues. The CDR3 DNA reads TGTGCCAGCTCACCCGGTGCCCCGTACTACGAGCAGTACTTC. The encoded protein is CASSPGAPYYEQYF.

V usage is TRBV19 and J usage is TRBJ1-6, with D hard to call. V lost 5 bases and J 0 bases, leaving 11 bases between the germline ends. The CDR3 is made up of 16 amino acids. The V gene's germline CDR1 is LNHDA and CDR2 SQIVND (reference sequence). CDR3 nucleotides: TGTGCCAGTAGTTCCACGGGGAGCTCCTATAATTCACCCCTCCACTTT. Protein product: CASSSTGSSYNSPLHF.

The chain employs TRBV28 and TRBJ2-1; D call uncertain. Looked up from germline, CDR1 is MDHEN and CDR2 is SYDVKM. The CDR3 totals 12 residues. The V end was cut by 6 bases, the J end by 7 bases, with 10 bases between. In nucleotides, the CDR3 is TGTGCCAGCAGCCCTCTTCGTAATGAGCAGTTCTTC. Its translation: CASSPLRNEQFF.

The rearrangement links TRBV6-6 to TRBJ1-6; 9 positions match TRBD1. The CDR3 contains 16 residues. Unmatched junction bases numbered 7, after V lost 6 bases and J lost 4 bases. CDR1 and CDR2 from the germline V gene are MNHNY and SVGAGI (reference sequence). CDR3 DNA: TGTGCCAGCAGGCAGCCGGGACAGGGTTATAATTCACCCCTCCACTTT. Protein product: CASRQPGQGYNSPLHF.

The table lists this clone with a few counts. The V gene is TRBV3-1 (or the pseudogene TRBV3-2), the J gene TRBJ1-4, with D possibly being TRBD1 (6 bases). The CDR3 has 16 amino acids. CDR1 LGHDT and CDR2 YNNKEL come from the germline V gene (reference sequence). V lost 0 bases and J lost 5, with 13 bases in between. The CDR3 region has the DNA TGTGCCAGCAGCCAAGAATTGGGGGCTTTCAATGAAAAACTGTTTTTT. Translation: CASSQELGAFNEKLFF.

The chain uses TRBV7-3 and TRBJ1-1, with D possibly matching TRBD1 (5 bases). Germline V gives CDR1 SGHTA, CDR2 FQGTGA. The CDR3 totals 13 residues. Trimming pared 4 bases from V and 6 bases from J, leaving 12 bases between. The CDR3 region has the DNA TGTGCCAGCAGCTCCCTCCAGGGTTCTGAAGCTTTCTTT. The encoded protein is CASSSLQGSEAFF.

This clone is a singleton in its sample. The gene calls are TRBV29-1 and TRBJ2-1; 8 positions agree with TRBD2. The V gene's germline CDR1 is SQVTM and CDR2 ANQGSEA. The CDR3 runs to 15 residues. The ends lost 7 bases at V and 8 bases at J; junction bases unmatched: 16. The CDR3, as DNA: TGCAGCGCCGGGACCGGGACTAGAGGTGGCTATGAGCAGTTCTTC. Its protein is CSAGTGTRGGYEQFF.

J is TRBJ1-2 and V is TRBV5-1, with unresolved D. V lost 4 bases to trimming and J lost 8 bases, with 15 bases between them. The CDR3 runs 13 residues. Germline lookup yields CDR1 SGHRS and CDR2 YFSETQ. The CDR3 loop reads CASSAGSPGGYTF. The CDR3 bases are TGCGCCAGCAGCGCGGGGTCCCCTGGGGGCTACACCTTC.

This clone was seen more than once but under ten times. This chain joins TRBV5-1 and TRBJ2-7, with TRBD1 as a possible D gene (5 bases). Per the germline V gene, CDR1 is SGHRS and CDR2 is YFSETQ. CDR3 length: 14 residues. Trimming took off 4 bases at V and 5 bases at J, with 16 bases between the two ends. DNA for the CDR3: TGCGCCAGCAGCCGCAGGGATGGGGCTAACGAGCAGTACTTC. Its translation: CASSRRDGANEQYF. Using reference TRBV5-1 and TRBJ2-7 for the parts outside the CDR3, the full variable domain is KAGVTQTPRYLIKTRGQQVTLSCSPISGHRSVSWYQQTPGQGLQFLFEYFSETQRNKGNFPGRFSGRQFSNSRSEMNVSTLELGDSALYLCASSRRDGANEQYFGPGTRLTVT.

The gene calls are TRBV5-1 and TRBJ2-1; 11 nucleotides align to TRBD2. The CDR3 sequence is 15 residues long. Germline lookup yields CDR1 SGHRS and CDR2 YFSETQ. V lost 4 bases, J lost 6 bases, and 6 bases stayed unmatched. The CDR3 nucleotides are TGCGCCAGCAGCCTTTTAGCGGGAGGGGTCAATGAGCAGTTCTTC. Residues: CASSLLAGGVNEQFF.

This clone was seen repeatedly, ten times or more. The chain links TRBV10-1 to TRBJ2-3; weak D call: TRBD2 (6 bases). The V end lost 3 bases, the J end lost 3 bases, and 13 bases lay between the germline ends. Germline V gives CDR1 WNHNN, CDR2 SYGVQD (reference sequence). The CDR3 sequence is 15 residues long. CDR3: CASSDGGGPTDTQYF. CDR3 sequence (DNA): TGCGCCAGCAGTGATGGCGGAGGGCCAACAGATACGCAGTATTTT.

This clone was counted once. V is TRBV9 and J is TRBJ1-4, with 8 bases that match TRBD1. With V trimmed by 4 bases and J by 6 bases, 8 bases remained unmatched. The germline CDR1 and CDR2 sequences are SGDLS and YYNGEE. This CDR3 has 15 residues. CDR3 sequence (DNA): TGTGCCAGCAGCTCCCAGGAGACAGGGGATGAAAAACTGTTTTTT. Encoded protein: CASSSQETGDEKLFF.

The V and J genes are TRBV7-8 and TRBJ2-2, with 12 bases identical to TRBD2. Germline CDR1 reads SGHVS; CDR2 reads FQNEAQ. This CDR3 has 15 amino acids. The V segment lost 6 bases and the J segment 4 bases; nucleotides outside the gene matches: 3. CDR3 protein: CASRRLAGATGELFF. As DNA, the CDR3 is TGTGCCAGCAGGCGACTAGCGGGAGCCACCGGGGAGCTGTTTTTT.

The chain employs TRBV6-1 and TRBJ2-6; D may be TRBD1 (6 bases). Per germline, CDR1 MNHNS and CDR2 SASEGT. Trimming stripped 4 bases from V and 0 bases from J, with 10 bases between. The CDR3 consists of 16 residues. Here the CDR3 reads CASSGTGFSGANVLTF. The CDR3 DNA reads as TGTGCCAGCAGTGGAACAGGGTTCTCTGGGGCCAACGTCCTGACTTTC.

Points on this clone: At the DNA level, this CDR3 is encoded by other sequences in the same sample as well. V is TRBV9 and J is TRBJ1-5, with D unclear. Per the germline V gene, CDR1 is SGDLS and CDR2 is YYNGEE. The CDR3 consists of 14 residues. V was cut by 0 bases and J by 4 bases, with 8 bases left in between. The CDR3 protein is CASSVGGSNQPQHF. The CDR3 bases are TGTGCCAGCAGCGTAGGAGGGAGTAATCAGCCCCAGCATTTT.

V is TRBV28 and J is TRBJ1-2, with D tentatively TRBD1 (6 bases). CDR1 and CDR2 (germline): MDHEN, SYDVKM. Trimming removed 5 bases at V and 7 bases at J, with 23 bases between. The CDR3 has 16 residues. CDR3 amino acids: CASSLRGGGNLGGYTF. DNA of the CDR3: TGTGCCAGCAGTCTAAGAGGGGGGGGTAATTTGGGTGGCTACACCTTC.

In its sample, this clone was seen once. The CDR3 loop reads CASSLIGREATEAFF. Written as DNA, the CDR3 is TGTGCCAGCAGCTTAATAGGCAGGGAGGCGACTGAAGCTTTCTTT. The V call is TRBV7-6, the J call TRBJ1-1; D might be TRBD1 (5 bases). V lost 2 bases and J 5 bases, leaving 15 bases between the germline ends. The CDR3 is 15 residues long. Germline assignment: CDR1 SGHVS and CDR2 FNYEAQ.

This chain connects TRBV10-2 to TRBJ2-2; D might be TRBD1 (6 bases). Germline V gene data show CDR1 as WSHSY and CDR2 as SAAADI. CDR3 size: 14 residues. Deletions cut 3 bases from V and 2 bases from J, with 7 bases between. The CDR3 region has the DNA TGCGCCAGCAGTGAACAGGGTAACACCGGGGAGCTGTTTTTT. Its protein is CASSEQGNTGELFF.

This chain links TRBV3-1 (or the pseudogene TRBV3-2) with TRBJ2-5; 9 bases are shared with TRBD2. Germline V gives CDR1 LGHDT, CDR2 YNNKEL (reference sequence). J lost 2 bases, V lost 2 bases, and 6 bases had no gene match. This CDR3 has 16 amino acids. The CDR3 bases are TGTGCCAGCAGCCAACTAACCGCGGGGGGGCAAGAGACCCAGTACTTC. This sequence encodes CASSQLTAGGQETQYF.

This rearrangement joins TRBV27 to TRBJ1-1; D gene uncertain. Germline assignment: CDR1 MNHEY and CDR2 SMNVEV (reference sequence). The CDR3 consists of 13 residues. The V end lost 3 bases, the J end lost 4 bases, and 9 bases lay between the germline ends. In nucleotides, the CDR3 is TGTGCCAGCAGTTTTGGCTCGGGCACTGAAGCTTTCTTT. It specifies CASSFGSGTEAFF.

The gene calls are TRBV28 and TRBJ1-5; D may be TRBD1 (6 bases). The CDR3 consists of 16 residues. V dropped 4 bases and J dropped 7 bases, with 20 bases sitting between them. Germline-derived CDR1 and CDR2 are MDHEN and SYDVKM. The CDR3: CASSSKRTGPGQPQHF. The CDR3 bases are TGTGCCAGCAGTTCGAAACGAACAGGGCCGGGACAGCCCCAGCATTTT.

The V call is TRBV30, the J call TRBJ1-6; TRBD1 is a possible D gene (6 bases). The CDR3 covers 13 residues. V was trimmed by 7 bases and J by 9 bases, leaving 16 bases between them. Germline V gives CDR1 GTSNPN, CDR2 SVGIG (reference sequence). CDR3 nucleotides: TGTGCCTCACAACAGGGCCGGGGTTCACCCCTCCACTTT. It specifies CASQQGRGSPLHF.

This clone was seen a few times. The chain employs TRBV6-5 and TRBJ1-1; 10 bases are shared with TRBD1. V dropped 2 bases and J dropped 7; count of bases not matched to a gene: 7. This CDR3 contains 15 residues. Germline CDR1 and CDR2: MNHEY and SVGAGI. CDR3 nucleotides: TGTGCCAGCAGTTACACGTCCGGGACAGGGGTTGAAGCTTTCTTT. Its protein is CASSYTSGTGVEAFF.

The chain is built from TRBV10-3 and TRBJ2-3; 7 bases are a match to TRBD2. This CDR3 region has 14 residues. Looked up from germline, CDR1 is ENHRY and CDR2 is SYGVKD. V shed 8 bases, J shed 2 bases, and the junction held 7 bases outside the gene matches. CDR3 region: CAIQSGTSTDTQYF. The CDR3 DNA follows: TGTGCCATCCAGAGCGGGACTTCCACAGATACGCAGTATTTT.

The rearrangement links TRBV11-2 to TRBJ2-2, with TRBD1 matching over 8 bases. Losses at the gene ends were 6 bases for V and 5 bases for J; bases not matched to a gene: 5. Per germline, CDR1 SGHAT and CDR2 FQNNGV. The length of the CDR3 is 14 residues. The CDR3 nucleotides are TGTGCCAGCAGACTGGACAGGGAAACCGGGGAGCTGTTTTTT. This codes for CASRLDRETGELFF.

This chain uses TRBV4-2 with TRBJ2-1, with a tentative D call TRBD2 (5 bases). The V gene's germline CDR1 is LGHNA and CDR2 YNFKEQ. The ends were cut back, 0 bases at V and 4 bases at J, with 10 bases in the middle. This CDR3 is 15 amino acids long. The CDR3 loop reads CASSQDHGSYNEQFF. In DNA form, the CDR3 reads TGTGCCAGCAGCCAAGATCATGGGAGTTACAATGAGCAGTTCTTC.

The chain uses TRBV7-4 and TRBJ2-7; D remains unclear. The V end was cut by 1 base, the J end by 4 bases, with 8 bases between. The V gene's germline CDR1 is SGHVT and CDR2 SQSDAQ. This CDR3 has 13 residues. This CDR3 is CASSLGRSYEQYF. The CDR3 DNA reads TGTGCCAGCAGCTTAGGTCGGTCTTACGAGCAGTACTTC. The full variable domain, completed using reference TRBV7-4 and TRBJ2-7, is GAGVSQSPRYKVAKRGRDVALRCDSISGHVTLYWYRQTLGQGSEVLTYSQSDAQRDKSGRPSGRFSAERPERSVSTLKIQRTEQGDSAVYLCASSLGRSYEQYFGPGTRLTVT.